This T cell receptor beta chain was captured in a study of early T cells in non-severe SARS-CoV-2 infection. Regarding the study as a whole: Using VDJdb, the matching emphasized anti-spike CD8 responses while missing private and CD4 specificities.

Trimming took off 2 bases at V and 4 bases at J, with 13 bases between the two ends. This CDR3 is 15 amino acids long. Per germline, CDR1 SGHTA and CDR2 FQGTGA. TCRdb used MiXCR to reprocess the 5' RACE reads, holding one entry per CDR3 protein. Of 60,000 to 75,000 distinct CDR3 sequences in the sample, more than 9.5% were seen once. Many counts were recorded for this clonotype. Its cognate antigen is unknown. Sequenced here: whole blood, sampled at baseline. V and J are TRBV7-3 and TRBJ2-3; D is unresolved. This TCR was sampled from an adult who was a healthcare worker with PCR-confirmed SARS-CoV-2 infection or an uninfected control (not recorded which). CDR3 nucleotide sequence: TGTGCCAGCAGCTTACAAGGCTCTTCGGCAGATACGCAGTATTTT. This translates into CASSLQGSSADTQYF.